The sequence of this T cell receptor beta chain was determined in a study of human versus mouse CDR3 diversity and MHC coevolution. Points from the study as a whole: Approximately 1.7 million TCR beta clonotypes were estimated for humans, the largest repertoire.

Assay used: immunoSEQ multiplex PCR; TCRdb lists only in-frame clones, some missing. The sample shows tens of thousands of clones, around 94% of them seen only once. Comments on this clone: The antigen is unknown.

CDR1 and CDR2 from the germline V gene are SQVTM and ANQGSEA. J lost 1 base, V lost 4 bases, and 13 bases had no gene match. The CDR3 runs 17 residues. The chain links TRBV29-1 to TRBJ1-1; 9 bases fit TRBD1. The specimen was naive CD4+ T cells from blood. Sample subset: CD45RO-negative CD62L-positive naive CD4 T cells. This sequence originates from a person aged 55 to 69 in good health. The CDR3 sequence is CSVAGTGQGKSNTEAFF. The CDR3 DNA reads TGCAGCGTTGCGGGGACGGGACAGGGAAAGTCGAACACTGAAGCTTTCTTT.